The 32 T cell receptor beta chains given below trace back to one sample, sequenced in a study of blood T cell repertoires in COVID-19. Sequenced by immunoSEQ multiplex PCR; TCRdb stores in-frame clones only, minus some. The table lists tens of thousands of clones, about 86% of them singletons. Sequencing was carried out using peripheral blood. The receptors derive from a woman of 80 years or more with active or convalescent COVID-19.

This chain uses TRBV5-4 with TRBJ1-5; D not resolved. Germline V lookup: CDR1 SGHNT, CDR2 YYREEE (reference sequence). The CDR3 consists of 13 residues. Trimming cost V 5 bases and J 0 bases, with 6 bases left between them. The DNA of the CDR3 is TGTGCCAGCAGTCAGGATAGCAATCAGCCCCAGCATTTT. The encoded protein is CASSQDSNQPQHF.

This chain joins TRBV11-2 and TRBJ2-3; 12 bases match TRBD2. Germline V gives CDR1 SGHAT, CDR2 FQNNGV. The CDR3 runs 18 residues. J lost 4 bases, V lost 1 base, and 9 bases had no gene match. The CDR3 DNA reads as TGTGCCAGCAGCTTAGGAGGTCGGCTAGCGGGAGGGGCAGATACGCAGTATTTT. Translation: CASSLGGRLAGGADTQYF.

CDR3: CASTTSASTDTQYF. CDR3 bases: TGCGCCAGCACCACTAGCGCAAGCACAGATACGCAGTATTTT. The gene calls are TRBV5-1 and TRBJ2-3, with 7 bases aligning to TRBD2. V trimming: 6 bases; J trimming: 0 bases; junction bases outside the gene matches: 4. Germline V lookup: CDR1 SGHRS, CDR2 YFSETQ. CDR3 length equals 14 residues. The full variable domain, its missing parts supplied by reference TRBV5-1 and TRBJ2-3, is KAGVTQTPRYLIKTRGQQVTLSCSPISGHRSVSWYQQTPGQGLQFLFEYFSETQRNKGNFPGRFSGRQFSNSRSEMNVSTLELGDSALYLCASTTSASTDTQYFGPGTRLTVL.

The table lists this clone with a few counts. This chain uses TRBV4-2 with TRBJ1-1, with 10 bases aligning to TRBD1. Trimming cost V 6 bases and J 1 base; bases outside gene matches: 2. This CDR3 is 14 amino acids long. In germline, CDR1 is LGHNA, CDR2 YNFKEQ. CDR3 region: CASRRQGANTEAFF. CDR3 bases: TGTGCCAGCAGGAGACAGGGGGCGAACACTGAAGCTTTCTTT.

The chain joins TRBV14 to TRBJ2-1, with D possibly matching TRBD2 (5 bases). This CDR3 contains 18 residues. V lost 0 bases and J lost 0, with 15 bases in between. CDR1 is SGHDN and CDR2 is FVKESK in the germline V gene. CDR3 in amino acids: CASSQELGAGSSYNEQFF. CDR3 nucleotides: TGTGCCAGCAGCCAAGAGTTGGGCGCGGGTAGCTCCTACAATGAGCAGTTCTTC.

This clone was observed a handful of times. V and J are TRBV18 and TRBJ1-5; 8 nucleotides agree with TRBD1. Germline loops: CDR1 KGHSH, CDR2 LQKENI. Trimming at V came to 0 bases and at J to 4 bases, leaving 5 bases not matched to a gene. CDR3 size: 16 residues. CDR3 amino acids: CASSPPGTGLNQPQHF. CDR3 DNA sequence: TGTGCCAGCTCACCACCGGGGACAGGCTTAAATCAGCCCCAGCATTTT.

V usage is TRBV5-1 and J usage is TRBJ2-5; 7 bases agree with TRBD1. Germline V lookup: CDR1 SGHRS, CDR2 YFSETQ. Losses at the gene ends were 0 bases for V and 6 bases for J; bases not matched to a gene: 8. The CDR3 runs 15 residues. The CDR3 DNA is TGCGCCAGCAGCTTGGGACAGGGTACAGCGAAGACCCAGTACTTC. Translation: CASSLGQGTAKTQYF.

J is TRBJ2-1 and V is TRBV28, with D possibly being TRBD2 (6 bases). V lost 6 bases and J 6 bases, leaving 12 bases between the germline ends. The CDR3 runs 13 residues. CDR1 and CDR2 from the germline V gene are MDHEN and SYDVKM. As DNA, the CDR3 is TGTGCCAGCAGCTCGGGACTGTTCAATGAGCAGTTCTTC. It yields the protein CASSSGLFNEQFF.

The chain joins TRBV6-5 to TRBJ2-7, with 8 bases identical to TRBD1. Germline-derived CDR1 and CDR2 are MNHEY and SVGAGI. The CDR3 totals 14 residues. The J segment lost 3 bases and the V segment lost 4 bases, leaving 5 bases of the junction unmatched. Here the CDR3 DNA reads TGTGCCAGCAGTTTCACAGGGGGTTTCTACGAGCAGTACTTC. Translating gives CASSFTGGFYEQYF.

This rearrangement joins TRBV7-9 to TRBJ2-2, with D possibly TRBD1 on 6 matching bases. The CDR3 is 14 amino acids. CDR1 and CDR2 from the germline V gene are SEHNR and FQNEAQ (reference sequence). V was pared by 3 bases and J by 6 bases, with 11 bases between. The CDR3 DNA is TGTGCCAGCAGCTTTACAGGGATCCCCGGGGAGCTGTTTTTT. Residues: CASSFTGIPGELFF.

The chain is built from TRBV27 and TRBJ1-5, with TRBD1 as a possible D gene (6 bases). Germline V gene data show CDR1 as MNHEY and CDR2 as SMNVEV (reference sequence). V lost 4 bases and J 9 bases, leaving 10 bases between the germline ends. The CDR3 has 12 residues. CDR3 residues: CASSSGVRPQHF. CDR3 coding DNA: TGTGCCAGCAGTTCAGGGGTCCGGCCCCAGCATTTT.

J is TRBJ2-1 and V is TRBV7-8; 9 nucleotides match TRBD2. The germline gives CDR1 SGHVS, CDR2 FQNEAQ. This CDR3 spans 15 amino acids. V lost 5 bases to trimming and J lost 6 bases; unmatched junction nucleotides: 8. This CDR3 reads CASSARLAAANEQFF. CDR3 DNA: TGTGCCAGCAGCGCAAGACTAGCGGCAGCCAATGAGCAGTTCTTC.

The chain is built from TRBV19 and TRBJ1-1; 10 bases match TRBD1. This CDR3 is built from 16 residues. The junction had 10 bases not matched to a gene; V was cut back by 4 bases and J by 5 bases. The V gene's germline CDR1 is LNHDA and CDR2 SQIVND (reference sequence). CDR3 loop: CASSTSDRGLGTEAFF. Here the CDR3 DNA reads TGTGCCAGTAGTACCAGCGACAGGGGGCTGGGGACTGAAGCTTTCTTT.

The CDR3 loop is CASSPWNRKEEKLFF. The CDR3 region has the DNA TGTGCCAGCTCACCATGGAACAGGAAGGAGGAAAAACTGTTTTTT. The V and J genes are TRBV18 and TRBJ1-4; weak D call: TRBD1 (5 bases). From germline, CDR1 is KGHSH and CDR2 LQKENI. V dropped 2 bases and J dropped 8 bases, with 15 bases sitting between them. The CDR3 loop spans 15 amino acids.

V and J are TRBV6-5 and TRBJ1-3; possibly TRBD1 for D (6 bases). Germline loops: CDR1 MNHEY, CDR2 SVGAGI. The CDR3 loop spans 14 amino acids. The V gene lost 10 bases and the J gene lost 2 bases, with 15 bases spanning the gap. CDR3 residues: CATQGWRPGNTIYF. In DNA form, the CDR3 reads TGTGCCACTCAGGGGTGGCGGCCTGGAAACACCATATATTTT.

The chain has TRBV11-3 and TRBJ2-3; 7 positions match TRBD2. Per the germline V gene, CDR1 is SGHNT and CDR2 is YENEEA. The V gene end was trimmed by 3 bases and the J gene end by 0 bases; junction bases not matched to a gene: 3. CDR3 size: 15 residues. DNA for the CDR3: TGTGCCAGCAGCTTGACTAGCCTGAGCACAGATACGCAGTATTTT. Amino acid sequence: CASSLTSLSTDTQYF.

This clone was seen a few times. CDR3 sequence: CARRSGGDGYTF. CDR3 in DNA: TGTGCCCGCCGGTCCGGGGGGGATGGCTACACCTTC. The chain carries TRBV2 and TRBJ1-2; tentatively, D is TRBD1 (5 bases). From germline, CDR1 is SNHLY and CDR2 FYNNEI. This CDR3 is 12 amino acids long. V lost 11 bases to trimming and J lost 6 bases, with 16 bases between them.

The V call is TRBV30, the J call TRBJ2-7; 10 bases align to TRBD1. The CDR3 is made up of 13 amino acids. Germline trimming cut 1 base from V and 4 bases from J; bases unmatched to any gene: 1. Germline-derived CDR1 and CDR2 are GTSNPN and SVGIG (reference sequence). CDR3 sequence (DNA): TGTGCCTGGAGTGAGGACAGGGGGTACGAGCAGTACTTC. It specifies CAWSEDRGYEQYF.

This clone was picked up a small number of times. This chain links TRBV10-3 with TRBJ2-3, with TRBD2 matching over 12 bases. Germline CDR1 is ENHRY and CDR2 is SYGVKD. The CDR3 has 17 amino acids. With V trimmed by 4 bases and J by 0 bases, 5 bases remained unmatched. As DNA, the CDR3 is TGTGCCATCAGTGGACTAGCGGGGGCCGGTAGCACAGATACGCAGTATTTT. Translating gives CAISGLAGAGSTDTQYF.

This chain uses TRBV15 with TRBJ2-7, with 10 bases identical to TRBD1. Losses at the gene ends were 4 bases for V and 7 bases for J; bases not matched to a gene: 7. The CDR3 runs to 14 residues. CDR1 and CDR2 (germline): LNHNV, YYDKDF (reference sequence). The CDR3: CATSTDRGLGEQYF. CDR3 DNA sequence: TGTGCCACCAGCACAGACAGGGGGCTAGGGGAGCAGTACTTC.

The chain employs TRBV5-1 and TRBJ1-2, with D perhaps matching TRBD1 (5 bases). The V gene's germline CDR1 is SGHRS and CDR2 YFSETQ. This CDR3 has 13 amino acids. The V end lost 3 bases, the J end lost 7 bases, and 13 bases lay between the germline ends. CDR3 bases: TGCGCCAGCAGCTCCGAACCAGGGTTTGGCTACACCTTC. As protein: CASSSEPGFGYTF.

The gene calls are TRBV23-1 and TRBJ2-5; TRBD2 matches at 7 bases. TRBV23-1 is labeled an ORF, and its function is uncertain. Unmatched junction bases numbered 14, after V lost 7 bases and J lost 3 bases. This CDR3 has 16 amino acids. CDR3: CASKRSGGGVKETQYF. The CDR3 coding sequence is TGCGCCAGCAAGAGGTCGGGGGGAGGGGTAAAAGAGACCCAGTACTTC.

The V gene is TRBV4-1, the J gene TRBJ2-5; possibly TRBD2 for D (5 bases). The germline gives CDR1 MGHRA, CDR2 YSYEKL. V shed 2 bases and J shed 2 bases, with 12 bases lying between them. CDR3 size: 15 residues. The CDR3 region has the DNA TGCGCCAGCAGCCAAACTAGGCTCTTACAAGAGACCCAGTACTTC. It codes for CASSQTRLLQETQYF.

This clone has just one count. This rearrangement joins TRBV19 to TRBJ1-1; D is ambiguous. V lost 4 bases to trimming and J lost 3 bases, with 12 bases between them. The CDR3 is made up of 14 amino acids. CDR1 is LNHDA and CDR2 is SQIVND in the germline V gene (reference sequence). The CDR3 bases are TGTGCCAGTAGTACTCTAGGTGTGGACACTGAAGCTTTCTTT. As protein: CASSTLGVDTEAFF.

V and J are TRBV9 and TRBJ1-1, with TRBD1 as a possible D gene (5 bases). The V gene's germline CDR1 is SGDLS and CDR2 YYNGEE. Trimming removed 3 bases at V and 4 bases at J, with 13 bases between. The CDR3 extends over 14 amino acids. The CDR3: CASSAGVGGTEAFF. CDR3 coding DNA: TGTGCCAGCAGCGCCGGGGTCGGGGGCACTGAAGCTTTCTTT. Drawing the rest from reference TRBV9 and TRBJ1-1, the complete variable domain is DSGVTQTPKHLITATGQRVTLRCSPRSGDLSVYWYQQSLDQGLQFLIQYYNGEERAKGNILERFSAQQFPDLHSELNLSSLELGDSALYFCASSAGVGGTEAFFGQGTRLTVV.

This clone was found once. This sequence joins TRBV28 and TRBJ2-1; D is perhaps TRBD1 (6 bases). The V end lost 5 bases, the J end lost 2 bases, and 16 bases lay between the germline ends. CDR1 and CDR2 (germline): MDHEN, SYDVKM. CDR3 length: 16 residues. CDR3: CASSTDRTDPYNEQFF. CDR3 DNA sequence: TGTGCCAGCAGTACAGACAGGACGGACCCCTACAATGAGCAGTTCTTC. Full variable domain (rest looked up from reference TRBV28 and TRBJ2-1): DVKVTQSSRYLVKRTGEKVFLECVQDMDHENMFWYRQDPGLGLRLIYFSYDVKMKEKGDIPEGYSVSREKKERFSLILESASTNQTSMYLCASSTDRTDPYNEQFFGPGTRLTVL.

Only a few counts were recorded for this clone. This chain joins TRBV10-2 and TRBJ2-2, with 11 positions matching TRBD2. Trimming took 7 bases from V and 0 from J; bases not matched to a gene: 7. Per the germline V gene, CDR1 is WSHSY and CDR2 is SAAADI. The CDR3 length is 17 residues. The CDR3 DNA reads as TGCGCCAGCACGGGACTAGCGGACCAGTCGAACACCGGGGAGCTGTTTTTT. This translates into CASTGLADQSNTGELFF.

The chain couples TRBV12-5 to TRBJ2-1; no definite D call. This CDR3 is built from 12 residues. V was pared by 6 bases and J by 5 bases, with 8 bases between. Germline-derived CDR1 and CDR2 are LGHNT and FRNRAP. CDR3 residues: CASGRTHNEQFF. CDR3 in DNA: TGTGCTAGTGGGAGAACCCACAATGAGCAGTTCTTC.

V is TRBV2 and J is TRBJ1-3; perhaps TRBD1 as D (6 bases). There are 15 residues in the CDR3. CDR1 and CDR2 from the germline V gene are SNHLY and FYNNEI. Trimming removed 5 bases at V and 10 bases at J, with 21 bases between. The CDR3 coding sequence is TGTGCCAGCAGTTTACAGGAATTGACTCAGGGGACCATATATTTT. It specifies CASSLQELTQGTIYF.

The chain carries TRBV30 and TRBJ2-7; D perhaps matches TRBD1 (6 bases). This CDR3 has 13 amino acids. V dropped 5 bases and J dropped 3 bases, with 14 bases sitting between them. The germline V gene encodes CDR1 GTSNPN and CDR2 SVGIG (reference sequence). The CDR3 DNA follows: TGTGCCTGGGATACAGGGAAGGTCTACGAGCAGTACTTC. Translating it yields CAWDTGKVYEQYF.

CDR3 sequence (DNA): TGTGCCAGCAGTCCGGACAGTAGGACTGAAGCTTTCTTT. It translates to CASSPDSRTEAFF. The gene calls are TRBV6-5 and TRBJ1-1; possibly TRBD1 for D (6 bases). The germline gives CDR1 MNHEY, CDR2 SVGAGI. The CDR3 is made up of 13 amino acids. The germline V and J ends were trimmed by 5 bases and 5 bases, with 12 bases remaining between them.

The chain is built from TRBV5-1 and TRBJ1-6; D ambiguous. V was trimmed by 5 bases and J by 4 bases, leaving 13 bases between them. This CDR3 is 15 amino acids long. Germline V gives CDR1 SGHRS, CDR2 YFSETQ. DNA of the CDR3: TGCGCCAGCAGTGTTGAGGGAGGGTATAATTCACCCCTCCACTTT. This sequence encodes CASSVEGGYNSPLHF.